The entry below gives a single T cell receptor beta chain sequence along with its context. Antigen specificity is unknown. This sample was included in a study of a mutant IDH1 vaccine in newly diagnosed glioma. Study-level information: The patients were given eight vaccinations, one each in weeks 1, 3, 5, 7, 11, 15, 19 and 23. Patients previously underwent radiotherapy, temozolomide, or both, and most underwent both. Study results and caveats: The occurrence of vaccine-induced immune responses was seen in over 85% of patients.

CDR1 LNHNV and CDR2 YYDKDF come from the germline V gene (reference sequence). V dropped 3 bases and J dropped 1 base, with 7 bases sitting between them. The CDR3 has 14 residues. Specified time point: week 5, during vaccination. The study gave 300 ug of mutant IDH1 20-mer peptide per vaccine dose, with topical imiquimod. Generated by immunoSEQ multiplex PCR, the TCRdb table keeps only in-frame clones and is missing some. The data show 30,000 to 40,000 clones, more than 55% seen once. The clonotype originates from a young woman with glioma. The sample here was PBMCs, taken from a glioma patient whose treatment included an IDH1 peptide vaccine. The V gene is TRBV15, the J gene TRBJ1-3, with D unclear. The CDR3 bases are TGTGCCACCAGCAGGGGGTTTTCTGGAAACACCATATATTTT. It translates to CATSRGFSGNTIYF.